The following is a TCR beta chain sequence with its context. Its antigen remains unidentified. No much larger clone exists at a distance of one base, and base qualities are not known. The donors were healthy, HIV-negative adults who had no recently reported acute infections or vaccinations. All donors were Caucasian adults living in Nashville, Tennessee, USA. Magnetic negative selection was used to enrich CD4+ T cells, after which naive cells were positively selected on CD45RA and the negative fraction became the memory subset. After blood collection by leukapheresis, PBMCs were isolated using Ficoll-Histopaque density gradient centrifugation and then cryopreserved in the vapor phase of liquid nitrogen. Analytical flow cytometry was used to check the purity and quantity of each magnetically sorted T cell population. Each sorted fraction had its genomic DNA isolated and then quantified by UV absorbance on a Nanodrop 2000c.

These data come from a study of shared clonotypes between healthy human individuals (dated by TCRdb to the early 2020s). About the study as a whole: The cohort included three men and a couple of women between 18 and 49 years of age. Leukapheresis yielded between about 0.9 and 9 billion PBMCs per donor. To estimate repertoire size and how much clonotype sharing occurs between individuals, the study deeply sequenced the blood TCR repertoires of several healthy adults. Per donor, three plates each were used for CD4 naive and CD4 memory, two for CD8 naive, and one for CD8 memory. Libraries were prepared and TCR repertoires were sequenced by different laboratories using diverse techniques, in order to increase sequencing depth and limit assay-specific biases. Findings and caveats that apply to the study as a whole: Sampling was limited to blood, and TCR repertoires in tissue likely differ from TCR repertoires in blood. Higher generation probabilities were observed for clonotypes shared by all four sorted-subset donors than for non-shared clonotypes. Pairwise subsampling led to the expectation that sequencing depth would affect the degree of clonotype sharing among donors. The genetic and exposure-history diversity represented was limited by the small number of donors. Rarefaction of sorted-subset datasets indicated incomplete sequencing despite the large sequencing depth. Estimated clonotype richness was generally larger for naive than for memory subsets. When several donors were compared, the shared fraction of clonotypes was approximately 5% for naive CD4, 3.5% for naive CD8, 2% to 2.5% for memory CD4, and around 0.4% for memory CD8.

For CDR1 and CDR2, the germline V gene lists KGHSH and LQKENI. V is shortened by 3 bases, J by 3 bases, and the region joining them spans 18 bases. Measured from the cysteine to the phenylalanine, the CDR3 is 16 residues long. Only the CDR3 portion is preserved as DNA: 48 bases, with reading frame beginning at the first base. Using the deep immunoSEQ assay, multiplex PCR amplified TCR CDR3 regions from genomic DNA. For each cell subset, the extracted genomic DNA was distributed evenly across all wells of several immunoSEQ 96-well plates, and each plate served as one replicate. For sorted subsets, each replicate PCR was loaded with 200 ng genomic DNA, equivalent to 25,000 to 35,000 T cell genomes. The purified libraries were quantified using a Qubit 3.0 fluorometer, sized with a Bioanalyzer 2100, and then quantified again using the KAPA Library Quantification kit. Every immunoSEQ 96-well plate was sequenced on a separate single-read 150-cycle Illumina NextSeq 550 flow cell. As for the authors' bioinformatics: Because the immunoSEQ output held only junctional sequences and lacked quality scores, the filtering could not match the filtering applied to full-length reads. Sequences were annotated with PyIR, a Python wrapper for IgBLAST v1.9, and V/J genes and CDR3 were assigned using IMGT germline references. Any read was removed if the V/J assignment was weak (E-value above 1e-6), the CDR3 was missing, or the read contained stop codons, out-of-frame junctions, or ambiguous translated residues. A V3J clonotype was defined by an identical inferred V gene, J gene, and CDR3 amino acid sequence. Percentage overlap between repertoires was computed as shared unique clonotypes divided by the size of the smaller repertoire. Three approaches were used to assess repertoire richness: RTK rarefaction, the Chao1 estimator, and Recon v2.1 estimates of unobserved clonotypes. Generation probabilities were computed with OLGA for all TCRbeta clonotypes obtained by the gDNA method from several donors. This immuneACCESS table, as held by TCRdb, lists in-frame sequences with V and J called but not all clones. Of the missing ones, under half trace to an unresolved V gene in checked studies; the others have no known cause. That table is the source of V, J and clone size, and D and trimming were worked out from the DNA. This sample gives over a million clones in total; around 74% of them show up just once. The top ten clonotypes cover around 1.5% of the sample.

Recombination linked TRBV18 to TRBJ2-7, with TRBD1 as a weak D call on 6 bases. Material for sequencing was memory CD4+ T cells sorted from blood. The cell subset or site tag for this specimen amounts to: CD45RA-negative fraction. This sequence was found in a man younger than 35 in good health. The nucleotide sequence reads TGTGCCAGCTCACCGATGGGAATGGGACACTTCTACGAGCAGTACTTC. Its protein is CASSPMGMGHFYEQYF.